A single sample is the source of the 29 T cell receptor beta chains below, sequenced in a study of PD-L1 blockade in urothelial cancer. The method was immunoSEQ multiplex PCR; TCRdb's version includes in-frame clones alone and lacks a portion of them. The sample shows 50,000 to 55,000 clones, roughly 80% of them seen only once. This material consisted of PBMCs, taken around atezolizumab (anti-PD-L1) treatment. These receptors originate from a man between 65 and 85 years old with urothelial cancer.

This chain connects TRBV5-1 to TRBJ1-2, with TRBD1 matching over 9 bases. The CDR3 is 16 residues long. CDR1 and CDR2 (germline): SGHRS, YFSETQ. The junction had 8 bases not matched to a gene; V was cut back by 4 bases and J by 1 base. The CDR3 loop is CASSREVTGGNYGYTF. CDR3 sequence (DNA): TGCGCCAGCAGCCGGGAGGTGACAGGGGGTAACTATGGCTACACCTTC.

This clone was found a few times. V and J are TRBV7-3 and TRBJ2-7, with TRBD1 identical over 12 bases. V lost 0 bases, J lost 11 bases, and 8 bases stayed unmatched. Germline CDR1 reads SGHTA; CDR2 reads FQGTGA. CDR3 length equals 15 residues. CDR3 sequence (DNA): TGTGCCAGCAGCTTAACGCCGGGGACAGGGGGCCGTAAGTACTTC. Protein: CASSLTPGTGGRKYF. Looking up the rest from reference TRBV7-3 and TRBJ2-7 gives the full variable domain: GAGVSQTPSNKVTEKGKYVELRCDPISGHTALYWYRQSLGQGPEFLIYFQGTGAADDSGLPNDRFFAVRPEGSVSTLKIQRTERGDSAVYLCASSLTPGTGGRKYFGPGTRLTVT.

The DNA for the CDR3 is TGTGCCAGCACATACAGGGGGCTTATCCTTGAGCAGTACTTC. Its protein product is CASTYRGLILEQYF. This chain connects TRBV6-1 to TRBJ2-7; TRBD1 agrees at 9 bases. The germline V gene encodes CDR1 MNHNS and CDR2 SASEGT. CDR3 size: 14 residues. V was pared by 7 bases and J by 7 bases, with 11 bases of the junction left unmatched.

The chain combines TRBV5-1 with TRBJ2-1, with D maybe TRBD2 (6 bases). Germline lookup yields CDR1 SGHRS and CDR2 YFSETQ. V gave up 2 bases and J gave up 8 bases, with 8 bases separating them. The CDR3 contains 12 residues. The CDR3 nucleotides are TGCGCCAGCAGCTTTAGCGGCGATGAGCAGTTCTTC. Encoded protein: CASSFSGDEQFF.

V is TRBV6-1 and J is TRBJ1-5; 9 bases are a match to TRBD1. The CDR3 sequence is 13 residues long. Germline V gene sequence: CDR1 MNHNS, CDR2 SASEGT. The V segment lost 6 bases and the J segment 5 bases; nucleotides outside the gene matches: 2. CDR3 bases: TGTGCCAGCAGCGGGACAGGGTATCAGCCCCAGCATTTT. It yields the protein CASSGTGYQPQHF.

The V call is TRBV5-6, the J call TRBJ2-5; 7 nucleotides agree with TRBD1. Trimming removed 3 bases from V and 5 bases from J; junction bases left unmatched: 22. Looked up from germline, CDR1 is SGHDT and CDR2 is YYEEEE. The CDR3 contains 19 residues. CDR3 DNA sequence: TGTGCCAGCAGCTCCCACCTACGGGACAGCATTAGGGTAGAGGAGACCCAGTACTTC. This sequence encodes CASSSHLRDSIRVEETQYF.

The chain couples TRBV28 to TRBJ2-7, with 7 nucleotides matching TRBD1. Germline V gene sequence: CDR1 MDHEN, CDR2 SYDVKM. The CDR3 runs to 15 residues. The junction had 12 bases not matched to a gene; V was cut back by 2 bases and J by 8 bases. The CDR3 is CASSLQIGQAEQQYF. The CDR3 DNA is TGTGCCAGCAGTTTACAGATCGGACAGGCCGAGCAGCAGTACTTC.

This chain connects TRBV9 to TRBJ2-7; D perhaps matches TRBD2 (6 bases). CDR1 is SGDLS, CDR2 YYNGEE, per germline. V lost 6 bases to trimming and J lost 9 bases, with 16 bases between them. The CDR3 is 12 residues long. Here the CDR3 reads CASTDQEGRQYF. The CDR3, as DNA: TGTGCCAGCACCGATCAGGAGGGTCGGCAGTACTTC.

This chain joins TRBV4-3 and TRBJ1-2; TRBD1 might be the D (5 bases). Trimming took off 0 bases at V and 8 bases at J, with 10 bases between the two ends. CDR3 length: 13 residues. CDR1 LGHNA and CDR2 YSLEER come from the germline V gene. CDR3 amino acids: CASSQDSRQGYTF. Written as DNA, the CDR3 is TGCGCCAGCAGCCAAGATTCGAGACAGGGCTACACCTTC.

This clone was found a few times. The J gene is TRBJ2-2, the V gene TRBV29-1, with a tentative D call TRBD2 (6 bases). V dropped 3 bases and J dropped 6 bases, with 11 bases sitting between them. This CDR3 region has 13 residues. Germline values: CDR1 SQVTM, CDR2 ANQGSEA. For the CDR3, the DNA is TGCAGCGTTGAGGGGGGAACCCCCGGGGAGCTGTTTTTT. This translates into CSVEGGTPGELFF.

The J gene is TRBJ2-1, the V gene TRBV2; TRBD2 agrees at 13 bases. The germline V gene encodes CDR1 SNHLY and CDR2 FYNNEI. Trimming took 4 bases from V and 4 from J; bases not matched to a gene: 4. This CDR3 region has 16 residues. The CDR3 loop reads CASSALLAGGYNEQFF. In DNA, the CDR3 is TGTGCCAGCAGTGCACTACTAGCGGGAGGGTACAATGAGCAGTTCTTC.

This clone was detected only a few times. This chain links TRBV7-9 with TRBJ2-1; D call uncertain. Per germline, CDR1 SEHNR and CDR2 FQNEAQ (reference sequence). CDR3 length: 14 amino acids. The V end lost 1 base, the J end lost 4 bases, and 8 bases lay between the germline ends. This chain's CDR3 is CASSLDASYNEQFF. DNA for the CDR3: TGTGCCAGCAGCTTAGACGCGTCTTACAATGAGCAGTTCTTC.

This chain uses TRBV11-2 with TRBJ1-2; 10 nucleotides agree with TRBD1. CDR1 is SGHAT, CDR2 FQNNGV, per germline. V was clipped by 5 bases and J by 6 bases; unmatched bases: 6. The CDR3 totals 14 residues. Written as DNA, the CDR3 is TGTGCCAGCAGCCGGGACGGGACAGGGGATGGCTACACCTTC. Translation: CASSRDGTGDGYTF. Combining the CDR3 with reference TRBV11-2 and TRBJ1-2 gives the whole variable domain EAGVAQSPRYKIIEKRQSVAFWCNPISGHATLYWYQQILGQGPKLLIQFQNNGVVDDSQLPKDRFSAERLKGVDSTLKIQPAKLEDSAVYLCASSRDGTGDGYTFGSGTRLTVV.

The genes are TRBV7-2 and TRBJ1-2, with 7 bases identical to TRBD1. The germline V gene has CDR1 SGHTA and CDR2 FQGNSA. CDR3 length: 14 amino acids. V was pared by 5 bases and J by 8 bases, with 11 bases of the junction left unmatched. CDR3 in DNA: TGTGCCAGCAGCCCAGGGATGTCGGACAGGGGCTACACCTTC. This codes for CASSPGMSDRGYTF.

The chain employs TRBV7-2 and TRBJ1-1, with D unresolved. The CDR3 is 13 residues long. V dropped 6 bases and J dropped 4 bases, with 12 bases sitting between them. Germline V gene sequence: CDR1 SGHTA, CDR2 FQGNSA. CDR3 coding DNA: TGTGCCAGCAGTCCCCGCGGGCTCACTGAAGCTTTCTTT. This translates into CASSPRGLTEAFF.

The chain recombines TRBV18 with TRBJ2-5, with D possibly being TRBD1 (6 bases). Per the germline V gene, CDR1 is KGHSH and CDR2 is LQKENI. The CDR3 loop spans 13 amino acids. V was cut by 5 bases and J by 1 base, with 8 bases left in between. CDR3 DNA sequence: TGTGCCAGCTCAACGGACAGCCAAGAGACCCAGTACTTC. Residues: CASSTDSQETQYF.

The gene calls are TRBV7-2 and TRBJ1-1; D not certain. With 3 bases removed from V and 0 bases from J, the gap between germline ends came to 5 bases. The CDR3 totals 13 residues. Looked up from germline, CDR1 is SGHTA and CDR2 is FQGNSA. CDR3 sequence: CASSFQMNTEAFF. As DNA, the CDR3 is TGTGCCAGCAGCTTTCAGATGAACACTGAAGCTTTCTTT.

Here the CDR3 DNA reads TGTGCCAGCTCACCACCGAACACCCCCTACGAGCAGTACTTC. It yields the protein CASSPPNTPYEQYF. The rearrangement joins TRBV18 to TRBJ2-7; D remains unclear. Trimming removed 0 bases from V and 2 bases from J, with 8 bases in between. The CDR3 is made up of 14 amino acids. Germline values: CDR1 KGHSH, CDR2 LQKENI.

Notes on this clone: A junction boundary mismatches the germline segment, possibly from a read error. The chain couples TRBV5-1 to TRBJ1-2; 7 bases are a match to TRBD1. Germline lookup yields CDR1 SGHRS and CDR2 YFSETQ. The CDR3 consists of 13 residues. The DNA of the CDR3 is TGCGCCAGCAGCTTGGCCGGGGACAGTCAAGGTGCCTTC. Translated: CASSLAGDSQGAF.

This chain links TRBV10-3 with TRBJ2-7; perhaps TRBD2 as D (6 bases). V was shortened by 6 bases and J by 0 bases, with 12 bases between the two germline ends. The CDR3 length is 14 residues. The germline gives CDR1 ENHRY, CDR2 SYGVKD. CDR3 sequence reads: CAIRARENSYEQYF. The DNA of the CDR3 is TGTGCCATCAGGGCCCGGGAGAACTCCTACGAGCAGTACTTC.

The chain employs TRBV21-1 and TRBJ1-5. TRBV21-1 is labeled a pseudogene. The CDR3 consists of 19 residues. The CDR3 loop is CASSPKAAPITYSNQPQHF. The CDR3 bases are TGTGCCAGCAGCCCAAAGGCGGCACCTATTACCTATAGCAATCAGCCCCAGCATTTT.

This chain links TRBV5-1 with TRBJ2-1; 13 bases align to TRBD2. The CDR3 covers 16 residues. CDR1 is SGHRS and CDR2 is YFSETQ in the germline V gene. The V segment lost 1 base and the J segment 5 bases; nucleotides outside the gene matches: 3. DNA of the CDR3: TGCGCCAGCAGCTTGACTAGCGGGAGGGCCAACAATGAGCAGTTCTTC. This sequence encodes CASSLTSGRANNEQFF.

The DNA for the CDR3 is TGTGCCAGCAGTGGGGGACAGGGGGCTCCCGGGGAGCTGTTTTTT. This codes for CASSGGQGAPGELFF. The chain employs TRBV6-1 and TRBJ2-2; TRBD1 matches at 12 bases. V gave up 4 bases and J gave up 6 bases; unmatched junction bases: 3. The CDR3 runs 15 residues. Germline V gene data show CDR1 as MNHNS and CDR2 as SASEGT.

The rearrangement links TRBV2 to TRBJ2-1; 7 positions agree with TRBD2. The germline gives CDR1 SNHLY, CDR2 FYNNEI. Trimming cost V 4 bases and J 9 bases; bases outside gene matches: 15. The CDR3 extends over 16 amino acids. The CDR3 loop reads CASSGPGTTRGVEQFF. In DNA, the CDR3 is TGTGCCAGCAGTGGGCCCGGGACTACACGAGGGGTTGAGCAGTTCTTC.

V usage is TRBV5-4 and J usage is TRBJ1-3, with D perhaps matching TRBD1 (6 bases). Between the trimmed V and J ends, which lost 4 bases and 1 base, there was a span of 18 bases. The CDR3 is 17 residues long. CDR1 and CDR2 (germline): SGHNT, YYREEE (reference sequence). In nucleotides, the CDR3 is TGTGCCAGCAGCCCCGGGGGGCCAGGGAGTTCTGGAAACACCATATATTTT. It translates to CASSPGGPGSSGNTIYF.

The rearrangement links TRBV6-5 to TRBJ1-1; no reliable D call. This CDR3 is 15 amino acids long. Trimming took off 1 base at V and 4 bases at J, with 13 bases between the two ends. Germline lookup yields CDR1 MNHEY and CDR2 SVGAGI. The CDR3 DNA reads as TGTGCCAGCAGTTACTTATCGATTAGTGGCACTGAAGCTTTCTTT. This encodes CASSYLSISGTEAFF.

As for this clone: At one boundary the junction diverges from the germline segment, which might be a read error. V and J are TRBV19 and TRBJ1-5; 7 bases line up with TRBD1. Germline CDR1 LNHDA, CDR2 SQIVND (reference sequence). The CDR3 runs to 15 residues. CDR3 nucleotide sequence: TGTGCCAGTAGACCAAGGGGGCAGTTCAATCAACCCCAGCATTTT. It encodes CASRPRGQFNQPQHF.

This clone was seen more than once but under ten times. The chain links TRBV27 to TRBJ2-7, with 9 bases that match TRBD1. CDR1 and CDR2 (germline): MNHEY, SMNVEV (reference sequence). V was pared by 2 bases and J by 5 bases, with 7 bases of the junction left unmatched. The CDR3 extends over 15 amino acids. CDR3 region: CASSLDRGTWNEQYF. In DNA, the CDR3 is TGTGCCAGCAGTTTAGACAGGGGGACTTGGAACGAGCAGTACTTC.

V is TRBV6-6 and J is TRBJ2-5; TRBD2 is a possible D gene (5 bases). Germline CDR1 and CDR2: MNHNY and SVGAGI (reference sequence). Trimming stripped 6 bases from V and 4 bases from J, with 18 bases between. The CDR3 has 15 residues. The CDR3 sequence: CASRPTRGRGETQYF. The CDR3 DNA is TGTGCCAGCAGGCCTACTAGAGGTCGGGGAGAGACCCAGTACTTC.